The present T cell receptor (beta chain) was sequenced within a study of blood T cell repertoires in COVID-19. Study background: Acute-phase and convalescent COVID-19 samples originated in the United States, Italy and Spain. PBMCs, B-cell-depleted T cells, or T cells provided the cDNA or gDNA that made up the material.

Source study methods: Estimates of nucleated cell counts were drawn from the amplification of reference gene primers. Sequencing used immunoSEQ multiplex PCR; TCRdb keeps in-frame clones, though not all of them. V and J calls and clone size are those listed in that table; D and trimming were worked out from the DNA. Among 300,000 to 350,000 clones, 87% were seen once, and the ten largest hold approximately 9.4%. The germline CDR1 and CDR2 sequences are ENHRY and SYGVKD. Deletions cut 8 bases from V and 2 bases from J, with 11 bases between. The CDR3 has 13 residues. This clone has a single count. Those enrolled in Seattle joined during active infection and were followed longitudinally afterward.

The chain joins TRBV10-3 to TRBJ2-3; a weak D match, TRBD2 (5 bases). Sequencing was performed on peripheral blood. The origin of this receptor is a man aged 25 to 40 with COVID-19, enrolled during active disease. The CDR3 DNA follows: TGTGCCATCCTAGCCTCAGCCACAGATACGCAGTATTTT. Its protein is CAILASATDTQYF.